The 32 T cell receptor beta chains reported below all come from one sample, sequenced in a study of T cell repertoires in cytomegalovirus infection. TCRdb re-derived calls from the reads in MiXCR, one entry per CDR3 protein. This sample yields hundreds of thousands of distinct CDR3 sequences, of which roughly 31% are seen a single time; roughly an eighth belongs to the top ten. Sequenced: PBMCs. All receptors come from a human donor in good health (CMV status not recorded). Some clones in this sample may be carry-over from other donors' samples.

This chain uses TRBV28 with TRBJ2-7; D uncertain. Trimming took off 0 bases at V and 3 bases at J, with 6 bases between the two ends. The CDR3 totals 13 residues. The germline gives CDR1 MDHEN, CDR2 SYDVKM. CDR3: CASSLWDGYEQYF. The CDR3 DNA is TGTGCCAGCAGTTTATGGGACGGCTACGAGCAGTACTTC.

This chain links TRBV7-6 with TRBJ2-5; 12 bases are a match to TRBD2. CDR1 and CDR2 (germline): SGHVS, FNYEAQ. The CDR3 runs 16 residues. V shed 5 bases, J shed 4 bases, and the junction held 8 bases outside the gene matches. In DNA, the CDR3 is TGTGCCAGCAGCCCGACTAGCGGGGGATCGGTAGAGACCCAGTACTTC. Amino acids: CASSPTSGGSVETQYF.

Only a few counts were recorded for this clonotype. The J gene is TRBJ1-5, the V gene TRBV12-3 or TRBV12-4; 7 positions match TRBD1. Germline trimming cut 6 bases from V and 4 bases from J; bases unmatched to any gene: 12. The CDR3 has 16 residues. The CDR3 coding sequence is TGTGCCAGCAGCCGTATAGGGGACAGTACGAATCAGCCCCAGCATTTT. Translation gives CASSRIGDSTNQPQHF.

As for this clonotype: A much bigger clone sits one base away, suggesting this may be a read error. The chain joins TRBV12-3 or TRBV12-4 to TRBJ2-6; D is uncertain. There are 15 residues in the CDR3. The CDR3 protein is CASSHSNSWANVLTF. CDR3 DNA sequence: TGTGCCAGCAGTCACAGTAACTCTTGGGCCAACGTCCTGACTTTC.

This clonotype was seen a handful of times. The chain joins TRBV18 to TRBJ1-6; D is possibly TRBD1 (5 bases). Trimming stripped 0 bases from V and 7 bases from J, with 13 bases between. Germline V gives CDR1 KGHSH, CDR2 LQKENI. This CDR3 has 16 amino acids. The CDR3 loop is CASSPPRTGQNSPLHF. The CDR3 coding sequence is TGTGCCAGCTCACCACCGAGGACGGGGCAAAATTCACCCCTCCACTTT.

This clonotype was counted at least ten times. J is TRBJ1-2 and V is TRBV12-3 or TRBV12-4; 7 bases fit TRBD1. The CDR3 is 13 amino acids. The ends lost 5 bases at V and 5 bases at J; junction bases unmatched: 5. CDR3: CASSPGTAYGYTF. CDR3 in DNA: TGTGCCAGCAGTCCTGGGACAGCTTATGGCTACACCTTC.

This clonotype was recorded only once. As the CDR3 is not closed by the conserved phenylalanine or tryptophan, this likely results from a read error. This chain connects TRBV7-2 to TRBJ2-1; D is possibly TRBD1 or TRBD2 (6 bases each). The germline gives CDR1 SGHTA, CDR2 FQGNSA. CDR3 length equals 15 residues. V was pared by 2 bases and J by 6 bases, with 14 bases between. The CDR3 is CASSLSGAPSNEQFL. The CDR3 nucleotides read TGTGCCAGCAGCTTATCGGGGGCTCCCTCCAATGAGCAGTTCTTA.

The chain uses TRBV7-6 and TRBJ2-2; D possibly corresponds to TRBD2 (5 bases). Germline V gene data show CDR1 as SGHVS and CDR2 as FNYEAQ. Between the trimmed V and J ends, which lost 5 bases and 4 bases, there was a span of 11 bases. The CDR3 runs 14 residues. CDR3 nucleotides: TGTGCCAGCAGCCCCTCGAGCGGCACCGGGGAGCTGTTTTTT. As protein: CASSPSSGTGELFF.

This clonotype has just a few counts. CDR3 protein: CASTNSLAEEQFF. As DNA, the CDR3 is TGTGCCAGTACGAACTCTCTAGCGGAGGAGCAGTTCTTC. V is TRBV19 and J is TRBJ2-1, with 7 nucleotides matching TRBD2. V dropped 7 bases and J dropped 10; count of bases not matched to a gene: 10. The CDR3 runs 13 residues. Germline CDR1 and CDR2: LNHDA and SQIVND (reference sequence).

The rearrangement links TRBV5-4 to TRBJ2-5, with 9 bases lining up with TRBD1. Germline CDR1 SGHNT, CDR2 YYREEE (reference sequence). The CDR3 totals 15 residues. The V segment lost 3 bases and the J segment 2 bases; nucleotides outside the gene matches: 5. CDR3 sequence reads: CASSWRGTGQETQYF. CDR3 DNA: TGTGCCAGCAGCTGGCGGGGGACAGGGCAAGAGACCCAGTACTTC.

The J gene is TRBJ1-4, the V gene TRBV11-2; perhaps TRBD1 as D (6 bases). Per germline, CDR1 SGHAT and CDR2 FQNNGV. The CDR3 loop spans 17 amino acids. Trimming left V 5 bases short and J 0 bases short, with 16 bases between. Written as DNA, the CDR3 is TGTGCCAGCAGCCCTTATGGGGGGGGCGCAACTAATGAAAAACTGTTTTTT. It is translated as CASSPYGGGATNEKLFF.

This clonotype came up once. The chain has TRBV4-1 and TRBJ2-5, with 9 bases fitting TRBD1. J gave up 11 bases and V 1 base, and 8 bases lay outside the gene matches. The germline V gene encodes CDR1 MGHRA and CDR2 YSYEKL. The CDR3 runs 14 residues. CDR3 nucleotide sequence: TGCGCCAGCAGCCAAGGGGACAGGGATATTAATCAGTACTTC. Encoded protein: CASSQGDRDINQYF.

The J gene is TRBJ1-5, the V gene TRBV29-1, with TRBD1 identical over 7 bases. J was trimmed by 6 bases and V by 6 bases; bases with no gene match: 11. The CDR3 has 14 residues. The germline V gene has CDR1 SQVTM and CDR2 ANQGSEA. In DNA, the CDR3 is TGCAGCGTCGGAGGGGACAGCAATACTCAGCCCCAGCATTTT. It translates to CSVGGDSNTQPQHF.

This clonotype was detected a few times. V and J are TRBV2 and TRBJ2-1; D is ambiguous. Germline V gene sequence: CDR1 SNHLY, CDR2 FYNNEI. V lost 7 bases and J 0 bases, leaving 16 bases between the germline ends. This CDR3 comprises 16 residues. CDR3 sequence: CASTKIPTDSYNEQFF. The CDR3 DNA sequence: TGTGCCAGCACCAAAATCCCCACCGACTCCTACAATGAGCAGTTCTTC.

This clonotype occurred a few times. DNA for the CDR3: TGTGCCAGCAGTTTTTCAGCAGGCTACGAGCAGTACTTC. This encodes CASSFSAGYEQYF. The V and J genes are TRBV12-3 or TRBV12-4 and TRBJ2-7; D remains ambiguous. CDR3 length: 13 residues. Trimming left V 3 bases short and J 3 bases short, with 9 bases between.

This clonotype has ten or more counts. The V and J genes are TRBV7-2 and TRBJ2-3; 7 bases fit TRBD2. Germline trimming cut 6 bases from V and 9 bases from J; bases unmatched to any gene: 3. Germline assignment: CDR1 SGHTA and CDR2 FQGNSA. CDR3 length: 11 amino acids. The CDR3 loop reads CASRSSGTQYF. In DNA form, the CDR3 reads TGTGCCAGCAGATCTAGCGGCACGCAGTATTTT.

As for this clonotype: Sequence at one end of the junction differs from germline and may be a read error. The V call is TRBV6-2 or TRBV6-3, the J call TRBJ2-1; no definite D call. CDR1 and CDR2 (germline): MNHEY, SVGEGT. There are 16 residues in the CDR3. The CDR3 sequence is CASSYFQSELYNDQFF. The CDR3 DNA reads TGTGCCAGCAGTTACTTTCAGTCAGAACTCTACAATGATCAGTTCTTC.

Concerning this clonotype: Sequence at one end of the junction differs from germline and may be a read error. The genes are TRBV4-2 and TRBJ2-6, with a possible D match to TRBD2 (5 bases). Germline CDR1 reads LGHNA; CDR2 reads YNFKEQ. This CDR3 contains 16 residues. CDR3 region: CSSSQDEGSGANVLTF. Here the CDR3 DNA reads TGTTCCAGCAGCCAAGATGAGGGCTCTGGGGCCAACGTCCTGACTTTC.

This clonotype was recorded many times. The chain is built from TRBV7-2 and TRBJ2-2, with TRBD1 as a possible D gene (6 bases). CDR3 length equals 15 residues. The ends were cut back, 4 bases at V and 1 base at J, with 10 bases in the middle. The germline V gene encodes CDR1 SGHTA and CDR2 FQGNSA. CDR3 nucleotides: TGTGCCAGCAGCTACGTGACAGGGAACACCGGGGAGCTGTTTTTT. It translates to CASSYVTGNTGELFF.

CDR3 sequence reads: CASRLRPHVTQYF. Here the CDR3 DNA reads TGTGCCAGCCGCCTCCGACCGCACGTGACCCAGTACTTC. This chain connects TRBV12-3 or TRBV12-4 to TRBJ2-5; D unclear. The CDR3 extends over 13 amino acids. Deletions cut 8 bases from V and 7 bases from J, with 17 bases between.

In this sample, this clonotype turned up many times. V gene TRBV7-2 combines with J gene TRBJ1-2; D unresolved. Germline CDR1 and CDR2: SGHTA and FQGNSA. The CDR3 sequence is 13 residues long. The V and J ends lost 1 base and 1 base respectively, with 4 bases between them. CDR3 DNA sequence: TGTGCCAGCAGCTTAGACGGTAACTATGGCTACACCTTC. Protein: CASSLDGNYGYTF.

The sample holds a few counts of this clonotype. The chain employs TRBV6-2 or TRBV6-3 and TRBJ1-5; D is perhaps TRBD1 (5 bases). This CDR3 is built from 12 residues. Germline CDR1 is MNHEY and CDR2 is SVGEGT. The CDR3 loop reads CASGARNQPQHF. The CDR3, as DNA: TGTGCTAGTGGGGCTCGAAATCAGCCCCAGCATTTT.

This clonotype was recorded a few times. For the CDR3, the DNA is TGTGCCAGCAGTTGGGACAGGACTAACTATGGCTACACCTTC. Its protein is CASSWDRTNYGYTF. This chain uses TRBV28 with TRBJ1-2; 8 nucleotides align to TRBD1. Per germline, CDR1 MDHEN and CDR2 SYDVKM. The CDR3 runs to 14 residues. Losses at the gene ends were 4 bases for V and 0 bases for J; bases not matched to a gene: 1.

V and J are TRBV7-8 and TRBJ2-2, with 13 bases that match TRBD2. Germline V gene lookup returns CDR1 SGHVS and CDR2 FQNEAQ. Trimming cost V 5 bases and J 6 bases; bases outside gene matches: 6. The CDR3 loop spans 16 amino acids. The CDR3 DNA is TGTGCCAGCAGCCCGGGACTAGCGGGAATCGCCGGGGAGCTGTTTTTT. Its protein product is CASSPGLAGIAGELFF.

This clonotype was counted many times. The chain carries TRBV19 and TRBJ1-1, with D unresolved. V lost 3 bases and J lost 5, with 7 bases in between. CDR1 LNHDA and CDR2 SQIVND come from the germline V gene (reference sequence). CDR3 length equals 12 residues. For the CDR3, the DNA is TGTGCCAGTAGTATCCCGGGAACTGAAGCTTTCTTT. As protein: CASSIPGTEAFF.

This clonotype was counted only a few times. V and J are TRBV7-2 and TRBJ2-5, with TRBD2 identical over 7 bases. V shed 7 bases and J 5 bases; nucleotides not matched to a gene: 1. The germline gives CDR1 SGHTA, CDR2 FQGNSA. The CDR3 runs 11 residues. The CDR3 loop reads CASTGGETQYF. In nucleotides, the CDR3 is TGTGCCAGCACCGGGGGGGAGACCCAGTACTTC. The full variable domain, its missing parts supplied by reference TRBV7-2 and TRBJ2-5, is GAGVSQSPSNKVTEKGKDVELRCDPISGHTALYWYRQSLGQGLEFLIYFQGNSAPDKSGLPSDRFSAERTGGSVSTLTIQRTQQEDSAVYLCASTGGETQYFGPGTRLLVL.

This clonotype showed up many times. The J gene is TRBJ2-1, the V gene TRBV7-2; 7 nucleotides agree with TRBD1. CDR1 SGHTA and CDR2 FQGNSA come from the germline V gene. J was trimmed by 2 bases and V by 5 bases; bases with no gene match: 3. The CDR3 length is 14 residues. The CDR3, as DNA: TGTGCCAGCAGCCGGGACAGAACCTACAATGAGCAGTTCTTC. This sequence encodes CASSRDRTYNEQFF.

The rearrangement links TRBV9 to TRBJ1-4; D gene unclear. The CDR3 sequence is 14 residues long. The germline V and J ends were trimmed by 0 bases and 8 bases, with 11 bases remaining between them. Germline CDR1 reads SGDLS; CDR2 reads YYNGEE. For the CDR3, the DNA is TGTGCCAGCAGCGTAGGTGGCAGCAAGGAAAAACTGTTTTTT. Residues: CASSVGGSKEKLFF.

This clonotype was seen at least ten times. The genes are TRBV7-2 and TRBJ2-7; D is unclear. From germline, CDR1 is SGHTA and CDR2 FQGNSA. The CDR3 totals 12 residues. The V gene lost 8 bases and the J gene lost 3 bases, with 11 bases spanning the gap. CDR3 coding DNA: TGTGCCAGCGGCAACCCCCACTACGAGCAGTACTTC. It specifies CASGNPHYEQYF. The complete variable domain, with remaining parts taken from reference TRBV7-2 and TRBJ2-7, reads GAGVSQSPSNKVTEKGKDVELRCDPISGHTALYWYRQSLGQGLEFLIYFQGNSAPDKSGLPSDRFSAERTGGSVSTLTIQRTQQEDSAVYLCASGNPHYEQYFGPGTRLTVT.

The rearrangement joins TRBV6-2 or TRBV6-3 to TRBJ2-1, with D unresolved. Between the trimmed V and J ends, which lost 3 bases and 7 bases, there was a span of 19 bases. The V gene's germline CDR1 is MNHEY and CDR2 SVGEGT. This CDR3 is built from 16 residues. The chain's CDR3 is CASSYGEYPLRNEQFF. CDR3 in DNA: TGTGCCAGCAGTTATGGAGAGTACCCCCTTAGGAATGAGCAGTTCTTC.

This clonotype was seen a handful of times. The V call is TRBV4-2, the J call TRBJ2-7, with 10 positions matching TRBD1. V was clipped by 4 bases and J by 3 bases; unmatched bases: 3. CDR3 length: 14 amino acids. Germline CDR1 is LGHNA and CDR2 is YNFKEQ. The CDR3 region is CASSRGTGDYEQYF. The CDR3 nucleotides read TGTGCCAGCAGCCGTGGGACAGGGGACTACGAGCAGTACTTC.

The chain couples TRBV5-4 to TRBJ2-1; TRBD1 is a possible D gene (5 bases). In germline, CDR1 is SGHNT, CDR2 YYREEE (reference sequence). Trimming shortened V by 4 bases and J by 6 bases, and 20 bases separated the two germline ends. The CDR3 runs to 16 residues. The CDR3 sequence: CASSQPGAQTGNEQFF. The CDR3 region has the DNA TGTGCCAGCAGCCAACCTGGGGCCCAGACTGGCAATGAGCAGTTCTTC.